What follows are 16 T cell receptor beta chains derived from one specimen sequenced in a study of T-cell memory formation after mild COVID-19. A single record per CDR3 protein comes from TCRdb applying MiXCR to the 5' RACE reads. The table shows tens of thousands of distinct CDR3 sequences, with over 15% occurring only once. Input material: PBMCs or a T cell subset sorted from them (not recorded which). The origin of the receptors is an adult woman who had mild COVID-19 (a few samples of this study predate the infection). Cell type and time point are not known.

Only one count was recorded for this clonotype. The chain joins TRBV11-2 to TRBJ2-2; 7 bases match TRBD2. Germline-derived CDR1 and CDR2 are SGHAT and FQNNGV. The CDR3 sequence is 15 residues long. V was clipped by 5 bases and J by 4 bases; unmatched bases: 7. As DNA, the CDR3 is TGTGCCAGCAGCCGATCGGGAGGAGGCACCGGGGAGCTGTTTTTT. Translation gives CASSRSGGGTGELFF. Full variable domain (missing parts from reference TRBV11-2 and TRBJ2-2): EAGVAQSPRYKIIEKRQSVAFWCNPISGHATLYWYQQILGQGPKLLIQFQNNGVVDDSQLPKDRFSAERLKGVDSTLKIQPAKLEDSAVYLCASSRSGGGTGELFFGEGSRLTVL.

The genes are TRBV12-3 or TRBV12-4 and TRBJ2-1; D uncertain. This CDR3 comprises 16 residues. With 1 base removed from V and 5 bases from J, the gap between germline ends came to 15 bases. CDR3 region: CASSLEGGSFHNEQFF. DNA of the CDR3: TGTGCCAGCAGTTTAGAAGGCGGCAGTTTCCACAATGAGCAGTTCTTC.

This clonotype was picked up a small number of times. The chain has TRBV28 and TRBJ2-5, with a tentative D call TRBD2 (5 bases). The germline gives CDR1 MDHEN, CDR2 SYDVKM. The germline V and J ends were trimmed by 3 bases and 4 bases, with 15 bases remaining between them. This CDR3 region has 15 residues. The CDR3 loop is CASSLRTRYGETQYF. CDR3 nucleotides: TGTGCCAGCAGTTTGCGGACTCGCTATGGAGAGACCCAGTACTTC.

This clonotype was found once. V and J are TRBV15 and TRBJ1-2; D uncertain. The germline CDR1 and CDR2 sequences are LNHNV and YYDKDF (reference sequence). Trimming removed 1 base at V and 3 bases at J, with 15 bases between. The CDR3 runs 16 residues. DNA of the CDR3: TGTGCCACCAGCAGAGGGGCCGGGCGCGGAGACTATGGCTACACCTTC. Its translation: CATSRGAGRGDYGYTF. Full variable domain (missing parts from reference TRBV15 and TRBJ1-2): DAMVIQNPRYQVTQFGKPVTLSCSQTLNHNVMYWYQQKSSQAPKLLFHYYDKDFNNEADTPDNFQSRRPNTSFCFLDIRSPGLGDTAMYLCATSRGAGRGDYGYTFGSGTRLTVV.

The chain has TRBV14 and TRBJ2-1, with unresolved D. This CDR3 contains 15 residues. Trimming took 4 bases from V and 0 from J, leaving 10 bases between them. Germline-derived CDR1 and CDR2 are SGHDN and FVKESK. The CDR3 spells CASSRTEYSYNEQFF. The CDR3 DNA sequence: TGTGCCAGCAGCCGAACGGAATACTCCTACAATGAGCAGTTCTTC.

CDR3 loop: CATSRERISTDTQYF. CDR3 bases: TGTGCCACCAGCAGAGAACGGATCAGCACAGATACGCAGTATTTT. The chain links TRBV15 to TRBJ2-3, with unresolved D. The germline V gene encodes CDR1 LNHNV and CDR2 YYDKDF (reference sequence). Trimming removed 0 bases at V and 0 bases at J, with 7 bases between. This CDR3 spans 15 amino acids.

The rearrangement joins TRBV4-2 to TRBJ1-2; D unresolved. V shed 0 bases and J shed 7 bases, with 12 bases lying between them. CDR1 LGHNA and CDR2 YNFKEQ come from the germline V gene. The CDR3 has 14 residues. CDR3 DNA: TGTGCCAGCAGCCAAGAGATGGTTTCGGGTGGCTACACCTTC. As protein: CASSQEMVSGGYTF.

The V call is TRBV2, the J call TRBJ2-3; TRBD2 matches 14 bases. The CDR3 is made up of 19 amino acids. V was pared by 7 bases and J by 4 bases, with 16 bases of the junction left unmatched. CDR1 is SNHLY, CDR2 FYNNEI, per germline. The CDR3 loop reads CASIGMTSGRGPEADTQYF. The CDR3 DNA sequence: TGTGCCAGCATCGGAATGACTAGCGGGAGGGGCCCCGAGGCAGATACGCAGTATTTT. The full variable domain, completed using reference TRBV2 and TRBJ2-3, is EPEVTQTPSHQVTQMGQEVILRCVPISNHLYFYWYRQILGQKVEFLVSFYNNEISEKSEIFDDQFSVERPDGSNFTLKIRSTKLEDSAMYFCASIGMTSGRGPEADTQYFGPGTRLTVL.

This clonotype was counted a few times. The chain joins TRBV19 to TRBJ2-7, with D possibly being TRBD1 or TRBD2 (6 bases each). Germline V gene lookup returns CDR1 LNHDA and CDR2 SQIVND (reference sequence). This CDR3 region has 13 residues. V shed 6 bases and J shed 3 bases, with 12 bases lying between them. CDR3 sequence reads: CASSGGLVYEQYF. The CDR3 DNA sequence: TGTGCCAGTAGCGGGGGCTTAGTCTACGAGCAGTACTTC.

The rearrangement links TRBV5-1 to TRBJ2-1, with D possibly being TRBD2 (9 bases). Germline V lookup: CDR1 SGHRS, CDR2 YFSETQ. The CDR3 runs to 15 residues. V was cut by 0 bases and J by 7 bases, with 14 bases left in between. The CDR3: CASSLASGTGNEQFF. CDR3 nucleotide sequence: TGCGCCAGCAGCTTGGCTAGCGGGACAGGAAATGAGCAGTTCTTC.

V usage is TRBV4-1 and J usage is TRBJ2-1; tentatively, D is TRBD1 or TRBD2 (6 bases each). The germline V and J ends were trimmed by 8 bases and 5 bases, with 16 bases remaining between them. Germline V CDR1 and CDR2: MGHRA, YSYEKL. The CDR3 has 14 amino acids. CDR3: CASGGRAGNNEQFF. The CDR3 DNA reads TGCGCCAGCGGGGGGCGAGCGGGCAACAATGAGCAGTTCTTC.

The sample holds a few counts of this clonotype. The gene calls are TRBV27 and TRBJ2-3; D gene uncertain. The CDR3 has 14 amino acids. Trimming removed 4 bases from V and 5 bases from J, with 13 bases in between. Germline CDR1 and CDR2: MNHEY and SMNVEV (reference sequence). The CDR3 DNA sequence: TGTGCCAGCAGTTCTCCGATACAAAGAGATACGCAGTATTTT. Amino acid sequence: CASSSPIQRDTQYF.

This clonotype was recorded a few times. This chain links TRBV29-1 with TRBJ2-1, with 9 positions matching TRBD2. Germline V gene lookup returns CDR1 SQVTM and CDR2 ANQGSEA. The CDR3 sequence is 14 residues long. J lost 4 bases, V lost 6 bases, and 7 bases had no gene match. CDR3 protein: CSVTGLATYNEQFF. As DNA, the CDR3 is TGCAGCGTAACAGGACTAGCGACTTACAATGAGCAGTTCTTC.

This clonotype was seen more than once but under ten times. V is TRBV7-9 and J is TRBJ2-3; D is perhaps TRBD1 or TRBD2 (5 bases each). The CDR3 sequence is 15 residues long. Germline V gene data show CDR1 as SEHNR and CDR2 as FQNEAQ (reference sequence). The V and J ends lost 2 bases and 4 bases respectively, with 13 bases between them. The CDR3 here is CASSLTVGGPDTQYF. Here the CDR3 DNA reads TGTGCCAGCAGCTTAACGGTTGGGGGACCAGATACGCAGTATTTT.

This clonotype was observed a handful of times. For the CDR3, the DNA is TGTGCCAGCAGTTACACCGCCTGGGGGACTGAAGCTTTCTTT. This sequence encodes CASSYTAWGTEAFF. J is TRBJ1-1 and V is TRBV12-3 or TRBV12-4; D possibly corresponds to TRBD1 (5 bases). The CDR3 length is 14 residues. Trimming took off 4 bases at V and 5 bases at J, with 14 bases between the two ends.

This clonotype was recorded a few times. This chain links TRBV7-9 with TRBJ1-1; 7 bases match TRBD1. This CDR3 is built from 16 residues. Per the germline V gene, CDR1 is SEHNR and CDR2 is FQNEAQ (reference sequence). V dropped 5 bases and J dropped 8; count of bases not matched to a gene: 17. CDR3 region: CASSTTHRGGGKEAFF. For the CDR3, the DNA is TGTGCCAGCAGCACCACCCACAGGGGAGGAGGGAAAGAAGCTTTCTTT.